This T cell receptor beta chain was profiled in a study of synovial regulatory T cells in juvenile arthritis (dated by TCRdb to the mid-2010s). Regarding the research as a whole: Of the sequenced patients, a few were therapy-naive, one was treated with methotrexate plus infliximab, about 6 were treated with methotrexate, and one lacked treatment information. TCRbeta CDR3 repertoires of blood iaTreg cells, other blood Treg cells and synovial fluid Treg cells from matched patient samples were compared in the study. Effector T cell subsets from the study cohort were also sequenced for comparisons, but the Treg dataset by itself includes only blood Treg cells and synovial fluid Treg cells. TCR repertoire comparisons included Treg and Teff subsets from ten to eleven JIA patients with active disease. What the authors observed across the whole study: Across patients, iaTreg TCR repertoires were largely private, and these iaTreg repertoires partially overlapped with synovial Teff and blood CPL repertoires. Synovial Treg cells shared more CDR3 sequences with iaTreg cells than with other blood Treg cells; Chao-Jaccard similarity confirmed closer relation.

This clone is medium-sized (0.01 to 0.1%) by frequency; its count is not recorded. This receptor's antigen is unknown. For each patient with active arthritis, synovial fluid was collected together with matched peripheral blood, and this synovial fluid made up the synovial samples. TCR repertoire donors were about eleven juvenile idiopathic arthritis patients with active disease who had not reached inactive disease, 3 polyarticular and 8 oligoarticular. A median age of around 12 years (range 2.4-22.9) and a median disease duration of around seven years (range 0.2-19.1) were recorded for the TCR-sequenced patients. FOXP3 TSDR demethylation in synovial Treg cells was comparable to that in blood Treg cells and healthy-donor Treg cells, which supports bona fide regulatory lineage commitment. Samples for TCR repertoire analysis came from two centres in Italy. There are 14 amino acids in the CDR3, from cysteine to phenylalanine inclusive. There is no recorded DNA. The germline V gene encodes CDR1 ENHRY and CDR2 SYGVKD.

The library was generated by the immunoSEQ multiplex PCR assay. TCRbeta CDR3 sequencing was carried out by Adaptive Biotechnologies. In the source study's methods: Repertoire similarity used the Chao-modified Jaccard index and median clonotype overlap from 200 random subsamples at equal sample size. Similarity analyses used either productive nucleotide sequences or in silico-translated amino acid sequences. Hierarchical clustering with single linkage and t-SNE based on Chao-modified Jaccard distances were used to compare repertoires. Repertoire diversity was measured with the Renyi index after sample size normalisation across a range of alpha values. The source is immuneACCESS, and TCRdb retained only in-frame sequences with V and J called. Part of the clones is not carried over; for the studies checked, unresolved V genes explain less than half of this, and the remainder is unexplained. V, J and clone size were drawn from that table, and D and trimming were deduced from the DNA. The sample's records list about 2,400 clones. The top ten clonotypes cover roughly an eighth of the sample.

Sequencing was carried out using Treg cells from the synovium. This sequence was found in a donor aged 2-30 years with juvenile idiopathic arthritis. The rearrangement joined TRBV10-3 to TRBJ2-1; the D call from TCRdb, TRBD2, cannot be confirmed without DNA. The CDR3 is CASHGTSGRNEQFF.